What follows describes a single TCR beta chain. Its antigen is not known. Germline lookup yields CDR1 ENHRY and CDR2 SYGVKD. The CDR3 length is 14 residues. V lost 0 bases and J 3 bases, leaving 6 bases between the germline ends. Unique molecular identifiers were incorporated during preparation of the TCRbeta library. TCRdb independently ran MiXCR on the PCR reads; one entry per CDR3 protein. Here the sample spans some 440,000 distinct CDR3 sequences, under 20% being singletons. The data were obtained in a study of T-cell reconstitution after alpha-beta-depleted transplantation in children. General observations from the study: Several patients had high TCRbeta diversity at day 60; it came from surviving recipient T cells and thymic progenitors.

The source was PBMCs, mostly from graft donor cells, collected 360 days after TCRalphabeta/CD19-depleted stem cell transplant. The source of this sequence is a boy in the first two years of life who had a stem cell transplant for Wiskott-Aldrich syndrome, so the T cells may come from the graft donor. This chain links TRBV10-3 with TRBJ2-1, with D perhaps matching TRBD1 (5 bases). This CDR3 reads CAISESRGYNEQFF. The CDR3 nucleotides read TGTGCCATCAGTGAGTCTAGGGGCTACAATGAGCAGTTCTTC.